The clone carrying this T cell receptor (beta chain) was picked up a small number of times. The CDR3 loop spans 12 amino acids. Trimming removed 7 bases from V and 2 bases from J, with 8 bases in between. From germline, CDR1 is SNHLY and CDR2 FYNNEI. TCRdb analysed the 5' RACE reads with MiXCR anew, one entry per CDR3 protein. There are fewer than 80,000 distinct CDR3 sequences in the sample; 12% occur only once, and 1% to 1.5% lies in the top ten. The record originates from a study of early T cells in non-severe SARS-CoV-2 infection. This specimen was whole blood, taken at baseline. The V and J genes are TRBV2 and TRBJ2-5; D is ambiguous. This TCR was recovered from an adult who was a healthcare worker with PCR-confirmed SARS-CoV-2 infection or an uninfected control (not recorded which). The donor label of this sample is uncertain. CDR3 in amino acids: CASTKTQETQYF. DNA of the CDR3: TGTGCCAGCACCAAGACACAAGAGACCCAGTACTTC.